The 22 T cell receptor beta chains below come from one sample, sequenced in a study of blood T cells in healthy people across ages. Next came a second PCR, run for about 6 to 12 cycles, which used a sample-barcoded 5' primer along with a J-beta primer mix. TCRdb used MiXCR to reprocess the 5' RACE reads, holding one entry per CDR3 protein. The repertoire consists of 780,000 or so distinct CDR3 sequences, with approximately 55% occurring once and the leading ten covering about 38%. The sequenced sample was blood. These receptors were taken from a man older than 75 in good health.

This clonotype was seen only a few times. The chain joins TRBV6-5 to TRBJ2-7, with D perhaps assigned TRBD1 or TRBD2 (5 bases each). The V gene lost 2 bases and the J gene lost 1 base, with 9 bases spanning the gap. This CDR3 contains 14 residues. Germline CDR1 reads MNHEY; CDR2 reads SVGAGI. The CDR3 coding sequence is TGTGCCAGCAGTTACGGGACCTTTTCCTACGAGCAGTACTTC. The encoded protein is CASSYGTFSYEQYF.

The chain recombines TRBV2 with TRBJ1-5; D possibly corresponds to TRBD1 (6 bases). CDR1 SNHLY and CDR2 FYNNEI come from the germline V gene. Trimming cost V 1 base and J 3 bases, with 7 bases left between them. The CDR3 is 14 amino acids. For the CDR3, the DNA is TGTGCCAGCAGTGAAGACAGGGCCAATCAGCCCCAGCATTTT. As protein: CASSEDRANQPQHF.

This clonotype was detected only a few times. The rearrangement uses TRBV29-1 and TRBJ2-7; TRBD1 agrees at 7 bases. Germline V gene sequence: CDR1 SQVTM, CDR2 ANQGSEA. The J segment lost 5 bases and the V segment lost 6 bases, leaving 4 bases of the junction unmatched. This CDR3 is built from 11 residues. CDR3 DNA sequence: TGCAGCGTAGGGGGCTGGGACGAGCAGTACTTC. Amino acids: CSVGGWDEQYF.

This clonotype was observed a few times. The chain recombines TRBV29-1 with TRBJ2-7, with 10 bases lining up with TRBD2. V was clipped by 3 bases and J by 6 bases; unmatched bases: 11. Germline CDR1 is SQVTM and CDR2 is ANQGSEA. This CDR3 has 15 amino acids. The CDR3 spells CSVDSQSSGSGEQYF. In DNA form, the CDR3 reads TGCAGCGTTGATTCGCAGTCTAGCGGGAGTGGCGAGCAGTACTTC.

V usage is TRBV29-1 and J usage is TRBJ1-1, with a weak D call TRBD1 (5 bases). Germline V lookup: CDR1 SQVTM, CDR2 ANQGSEA. V was shortened by 8 bases and J by 8 bases, with 15 bases between the two germline ends. This CDR3 is built from 11 residues. In nucleotides, the CDR3 is TGCAGCACCCACCAGGGACCCGAAGCTTTCTTT. Translating gives CSTHQGPEAFF.

This rearrangement joins TRBV10-1 to TRBJ2-5; 11 bases align to TRBD2. Germline CDR1 WNHNN, CDR2 SYGVQD (reference sequence). V shed 4 bases and J 5 bases; nucleotides not matched to a gene: 6. The CDR3 spans 15 residues. The CDR3 is CASSVAGGPSETQYF. The CDR3 nucleotides read TGCGCCAGCAGTGTAGCGGGAGGGCCCTCGGAGACCCAGTACTTC.

This chain uses TRBV29-1 with TRBJ1-2; no clear D gene. Trimming removed 7 bases at V and 4 bases at J, with 7 bases between. Germline V gives CDR1 SQVTM, CDR2 ANQGSEA. This CDR3 contains 10 residues. The chain's CDR3 is CSAPGYGYTF. The CDR3 DNA reads as TGCAGCGCCCCAGGCTATGGCTACACCTTC.

For this clonotype: A single base separates this from a much larger clone, so it may be a read error. The CDR3 protein is CASSYGQTSGPYEQYF. The CDR3 nucleotides read TGTGCCAGCAGCTACGGCCAGACTAGCGGGCCCTACGAGCAGTACTTC. The chain is built from TRBV13 and TRBJ2-7; 10 nucleotides agree with TRBD2. CDR1 PRHDT and CDR2 FYEKMQ come from the germline V gene (reference sequence). Germline trimming cut 4 bases from V and 2 bases from J; bases unmatched to any gene: 8. This CDR3 region has 16 residues. The entire variable domain, with the rest obtained from reference TRBV13 and TRBJ2-7, is as follows: AAGVIQSPRHLIKEKRETATLKCYPIPRHDTVYWYQQGPGQDPQFLISFYEKMQSDKGSIPDRFSAQQFSDYHSELNMSSLELGDSALYFCASSYGQTSGPYEQYFGPGTRLTVT.

The sample holds a few counts of this clonotype. V is TRBV12-3 or TRBV12-4 and J is TRBJ2-1; 10 bases are shared with TRBD2. The junction had 7 bases not matched to a gene; V was cut back by 10 bases and J by 7 bases. The CDR3 covers 13 residues. The DNA for the CDR3 is TGTGCCACCAAAGCGGGAGGGGTGAATGAGCAGTTCTTC. It is translated as CATKAGGVNEQFF.

In DNA form, the CDR3 reads TGCGCCAGCAGCCCCGGGACTGCAGACCTGATTTCCGGCAATGAGCAGTTCTTC. It translates to CASSPGTADLISGNEQFF. V gene TRBV5-1 combines with J gene TRBJ2-1, with a weak D call TRBD2 (6 bases). Germline lookup yields CDR1 SGHRS and CDR2 YFSETQ. Trimming took 4 bases from V and 6 from J, leaving 26 bases between them. The CDR3 is 18 residues long. Combining the CDR3 with reference TRBV5-1 and TRBJ2-1 gives the whole variable domain KAGVTQTPRYLIKTRGQQVTLSCSPISGHRSVSWYQQTPGQGLQFLFEYFSETQRNKGNFPGRFSGRQFSNSRSEMNVSTLELGDSALYLCASSPGTADLISGNEQFFGPGTRLTVL.

This clonotype was detected only once. The chain carries TRBV7-9 and TRBJ1-6; 8 bases align to TRBD1. Germline CDR1 is SEHNR and CDR2 is FQNEAQ (reference sequence). The CDR3 has 15 residues. With V trimmed by 5 bases and J by 7 bases, 7 bases remained unmatched. Here the CDR3 DNA reads TGTGCCAGCAGCCCGGGACAGGACAGAAATTCACCCCTCCACTTT. Its protein is CASSPGQDRNSPLHF.

The chain combines TRBV25-1 with TRBJ2-1, with 13 bases identical to TRBD2. Trimming removed 8 bases from V and 5 bases from J; junction bases left unmatched: 6. The CDR3 is made up of 15 amino acids. CDR1 is MGHDK and CDR2 is SYGVNS in the germline V gene. CDR3 sequence: CASGWGLAGNNEQFF. The CDR3 DNA reads as TGTGCCAGCGGATGGGGACTAGCGGGAAACAATGAGCAGTTCTTC. Filled out from reference TRBV25-1 and TRBJ2-1, the complete variable domain reads EADIYQTPRYLVIGTGKKITLECSQTMGHDKMYWYQQDPGMELHLIHYSYGVNSTEKGDLSSESTVSRIRTEHFPLTLESARPSHTSQYLCASGWGLAGNNEQFFGPGTRLTVL.

V is TRBV9 and J is TRBJ2-5; D might be TRBD2 (5 bases). From germline, CDR1 is SGDLS and CDR2 YYNGEE. The germline V and J ends were trimmed by 3 bases and 11 bases, with 14 bases remaining between them. CDR3 length: 12 residues. Written as DNA, the CDR3 is TGTGCCAGCAGCGGGGATGGGAGTGAGCAGTACTTC. As protein: CASSGDGSEQYF.

There are a few counts of this clonotype. CDR3 sequence: CASRGTSGAYEQYF. CDR3 DNA sequence: TGTGCCAGCAGGGGGACTAGCGGGGCCTACGAGCAGTACTTC. The chain employs TRBV2 and TRBJ2-7; 13 bases agree with TRBD2. This CDR3 is 14 amino acids long. CDR1 and CDR2 from the germline V gene are SNHLY and FYNNEI. Losses at the gene ends were 6 bases for V and 2 bases for J; bases not matched to a gene: 1.

This clonotype was seen only once. The rearrangement links TRBV5-1 to TRBJ2-7; possible D gene TRBD2, 6 bases. This CDR3 is 16 amino acids long. The V gene lost 4 bases and the J gene lost 3 bases, with 20 bases spanning the gap. From germline, CDR1 is SGHRS and CDR2 YFSETQ. CDR3 protein: CASSGSLPSGFYEQYF. The CDR3 DNA is TGCGCCAGCAGCGGCTCGCTGCCAAGCGGGTTCTACGAGCAGTACTTC.

This clonotype has more than one count but fewer than ten. This chain's CDR3 is CASTPNPGLAGVGANVLTF. CDR3 sequence (DNA): TGTGCCAGTACTCCAAACCCAGGACTAGCGGGAGTTGGGGCCAACGTCCTGACTTTC. The V call is TRBV19, the J call TRBJ2-6, with 13 bases aligning to TRBD2. Germline V lookup: CDR1 LNHDA, CDR2 SQIVND (reference sequence). The length of the CDR3 is 19 residues. The V gene end was trimmed by 7 bases and the J gene end by 3 bases; junction bases not matched to a gene: 12.

This clonotype was counted between two and nine times. This chain joins TRBV4-1 and TRBJ2-3, with D perhaps matching TRBD2 (6 bases). CDR3 size: 15 residues. V was pared by 1 base and J by 14 bases, with 22 bases between. Germline V lookup: CDR1 MGHRA, CDR2 YSYEKL. CDR3 sequence: CASSQVGGGPRYAYF. The DNA for the CDR3 is TGCGCCAGCAGCCAAGTTGGGGGAGGCCCCAGATACGCGTATTTT.

The J gene is TRBJ2-1, the V gene TRBV11-2; a possible D gene is TRBD2 (5 bases). Between the trimmed V and J ends, which lost 2 bases and 7 bases, there was a span of 6 bases. The CDR3 runs 12 residues. CDR1 and CDR2 (germline): SGHAT, FQNNGV. The CDR3 DNA sequence: TGTGCCAGCAGCTTATGCGGGAATGAGCAGTTCTTC. Residues: CASSLCGNEQFF.

This chain connects TRBV4-2 to TRBJ2-1; D ambiguous. The J call may be incorrect, as the DNA end agrees better with TRBJ2-7. This CDR3 has 14 amino acids. Germline loops: CDR1 LGHNA, CDR2 YNFKEQ. The CDR3: CASSHPPFNNEQYF. As DNA, the CDR3 is TGTGCCAGCAGCCACCCACCTTTTAACAATGAGCAGTACTTC.

This clonotype was detected a few times. The J gene is TRBJ2-1, the V gene TRBV29-1; D is uncertain. The CDR3 extends over 10 amino acids. CDR1 and CDR2 (germline): SQVTM, ANQGSEA. V was shortened by 5 bases and J by 6 bases, with 5 bases between the two germline ends. This CDR3 is CSVTINEQFF. Written as DNA, the CDR3 is TGCAGCGTTACTATCAATGAGCAGTTCTTC.

This clonotype has only a few counts. The chain recombines TRBV18 with TRBJ2-7; the match to TRBD2 covers 7 bases. CDR1 KGHSH and CDR2 LQKENI come from the germline V gene. The junction had 7 bases not matched to a gene; V was cut back by 1 base and J by 4 bases. The CDR3 totals 15 residues. The CDR3 loop is CASSPRGREGYEQYF. The CDR3 DNA sequence: TGTGCCAGCTCACCACGGGGCAGGGAGGGGTACGAGCAGTACTTC. The whole variable domain, filled in from reference TRBV18 and TRBJ2-7, reads NAGVMQNPRHLVRRRGQEARLRCSPMKGHSHVYWYRQLPEEGLKFMVYLQKENIIDESGMPKERFSAEFPKEGPSILRIQQVVRGDSAAYFCASSPRGREGYEQYFGPGTRLTVT.

A few counts support this clonotype. V gene TRBV20-1 combines with J gene TRBJ2-3, with TRBD1 as a possible D gene (5 bases). The CDR3 has 14 amino acids. Germline lookup yields CDR1 DFQATT and CDR2 SNEGSKA (reference sequence). V lost 1 base and J 3 bases, leaving 11 bases between the germline ends. CDR3: CSARVTTATDTQYF. For the CDR3, the DNA is TGCAGTGCTAGAGTTACGACAGCGACAGATACGCAGTATTTT.